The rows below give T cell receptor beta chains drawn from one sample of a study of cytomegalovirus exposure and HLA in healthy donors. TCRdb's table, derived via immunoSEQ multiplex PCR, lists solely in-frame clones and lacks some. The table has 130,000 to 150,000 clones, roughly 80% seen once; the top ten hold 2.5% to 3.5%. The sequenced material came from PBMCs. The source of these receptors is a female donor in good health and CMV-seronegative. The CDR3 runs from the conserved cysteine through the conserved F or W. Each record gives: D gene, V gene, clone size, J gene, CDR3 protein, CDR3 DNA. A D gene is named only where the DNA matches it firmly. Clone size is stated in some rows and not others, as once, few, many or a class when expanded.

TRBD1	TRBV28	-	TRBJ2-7	CASSRPGQGMYEQYF	TGTGCCAGCAGCCGACCGGGACAGGGAATGTACGAGCAGTACTTC
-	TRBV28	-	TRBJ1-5	CASSLGVSKVRPQHF	TGTGCCAGCAGTTTGGGCGTTAGTAAGGTTAGGCCCCAGCATTTT
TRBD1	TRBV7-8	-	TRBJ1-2	CASSLTGTRGYGYTF	TGTGCCAGCAGTCTGACAGGGACCCGGGGCTATGGCTACACCTTC
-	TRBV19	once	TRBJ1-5	CASSIGGGGNQPQHF	TGTGCCAGTAGTATAGGGGGAGGGGGCAATCAGCCCCAGCATTTT
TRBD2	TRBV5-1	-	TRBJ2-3	CASSRAGGPADTQYF	TGCGCCAGCAGCCGAGCGGGGGGGCCGGCAGATACGCAGTATTTT
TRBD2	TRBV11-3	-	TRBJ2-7	CASSSLAGGPEQYF	TGTGCCAGCAGCTCACTAGCGGGAGGACCCGAGCAGTACTTC
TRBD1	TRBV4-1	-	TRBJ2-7	CASSQSHRGRGGNYEQYF	TGCGCCAGCAGCCAATCTCACAGGGGCCGAGGGGGCAACTACGAGCAGTACTTC
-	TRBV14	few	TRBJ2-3	CASSRRTGFVTDTQYF	TGTGCCAGCAGCCGACGAACAGGGTTCGTCACAGATACGCAGTATTTT
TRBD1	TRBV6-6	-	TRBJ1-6	CASSYSQGENSPLHF	TGTGCCAGCAGTTACTCACAGGGGGAAAATTCACCCCTCCACTTT
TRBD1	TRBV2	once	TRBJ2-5	CASSGQGAGETQYF	TGTGCCAGCAGTGGACAGGGGGCAGGGGAGACCCAGTACTTC
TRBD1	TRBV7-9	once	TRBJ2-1	CASSSQNRGRYNEQFF	TGTGCCAGCAGCTCGCAAAACAGGGGCCGGTACAATGAGCAGTTCTTC
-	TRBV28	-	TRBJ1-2	CASTPAGEGSYGYTF	TGTGCCAGCACTCCAGCGGGGGAAGGCAGCTATGGCTACACCTTC
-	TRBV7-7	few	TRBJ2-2	CASSLDRTGELFF	TGTGCTAGCAGCTTAGACCGGACCGGGGAGCTGTTTTTT
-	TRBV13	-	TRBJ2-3	CASSPDSYTQYF	TGTGCCAGCAGCCCCGACTCATATACGCAGTATTTT
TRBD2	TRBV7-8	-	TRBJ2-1	CASSLSASGGQFF	TGTGCCAGCAGCTTGAGTGCGAGCGGGGGGCAGTTCTTC
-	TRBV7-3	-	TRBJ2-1	CASSLGHASNEQFF	TGTGCCAGCAGCTTAGGGCACGCTTCCAATGAGCAGTTCTTC
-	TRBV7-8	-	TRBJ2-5	CASSLETPPGTQYF	TGTGCCAGCAGCTTGGAAACACCGCCAGGGACCCAGTACTTC
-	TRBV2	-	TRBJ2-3	CASSGPGGLTDTQYF	TGTGCCAGCAGTGGCCCAGGGGGGTTAACAGATACGCAGTATTTT
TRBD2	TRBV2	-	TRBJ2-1	CASTREAQLGNEQFF	TGTGCCAGCACGCGGGAGGCCCAATTAGGGAATGAGCAGTTCTTC
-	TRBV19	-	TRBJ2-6	CASSQGSSDSGANVLTF	TGTGCCAGTAGTCAGGGGTCGTCCGACTCTGGGGCCAACGTCCTGACTTTC
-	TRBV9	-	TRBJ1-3	CASSVAGGHSGNTIYF	TGTGCCAGCAGCGTAGCTGGAGGGCACTCTGGAAACACCATATATTTT
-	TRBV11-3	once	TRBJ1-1	CASSLDRWGEEHTEAFF	TGTGCCAGCAGCTTAGATCGATGGGGGGAAGAGCACACTGAAGCTTTCTTT
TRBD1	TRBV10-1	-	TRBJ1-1	CASSGEQGRYTEAFF	TGCGCCAGCAGTGGAGAACAGGGGAGGTACACTGAAGCTTTCTTT
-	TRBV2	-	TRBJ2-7	CASSVRGYEQYF	TGTGCCAGCAGTGTAAGGGGCTACGAGCAGTACTTC
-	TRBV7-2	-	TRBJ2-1	CASSLPRDSSYNEQFF	TGTGCCAGCAGCTTACCCCGGGACTCCTCCTACAATGAGCAGTTCTTC
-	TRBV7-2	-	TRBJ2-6	CASSRTDSGANVLTF	TGTGCCAGCAGCCGGACAGACTCTGGGGCCAACGTCCTGACTTTC
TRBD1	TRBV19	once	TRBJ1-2	CASSPPNQGGTLYGYTF	TGTGCCAGTAGTCCCCCCAATCAGGGGGGAACACTCTATGGCTACACCTTC
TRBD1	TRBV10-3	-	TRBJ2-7	CATYDRVEQYF	TGTGCCACCTACGACAGGGTCGAGCAGTACTTC
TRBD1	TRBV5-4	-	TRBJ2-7	CASSPIGGQGLSYEQYF	TGTGCCAGCAGCCCAATCGGGGGACAGGGTTTGTCCTACGAGCAGTACTTC
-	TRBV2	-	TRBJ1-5	CASRILAEQPQHF	TGTGCCAGCAGGATACTTGCGGAGCAGCCCCAGCATTTT
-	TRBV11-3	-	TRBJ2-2	CASSSRVTNTGELFF	TGTGCCAGCAGCTCACGGGTGACGAACACCGGGGAGCTGTTTTTT